Following are 5 T cell receptor beta chains from one sample sequenced in a study of cytotoxic CD8 clonotypes in ibrutinib-treated CLL. Clones were sequenced by immunoSEQ multiplex PCR, and TCRdb holds only the in-frame ones, with some missing. The data contain about 310,000 clones, about 80% of them seen just once; the ten biggest clones take up about 6.7%. The sample was PBMCs, taken before ibrutinib treatment. These receptor sequences come from a human donor with chronic lymphocytic leukemia.

This CDR3 is CASSTQSSSYNEQFF. The CDR3 bases are TGTGCCAGCAGCACACAGAGTTCCTCCTACAATGAGCAGTTCTTC. The J gene is TRBJ2-1, the V gene TRBV5-6; D gene ambiguous. V was clipped by 4 bases and J by 0 bases, with 11 bases between them. Per the germline V gene, CDR1 is SGHDT and CDR2 is YYEEEE. The CDR3 runs 15 residues.

V is TRBV29-1 and J is TRBJ2-5; D uncertain. The DNA end lines up better with TRBJ2-7; the J call may be wrong. The CDR3 spans 15 residues. Germline-derived CDR1 and CDR2 are SQVTM and ANQGSEA. CDR3 amino acids: CSVEEAGPAVDEQYF. The CDR3 nucleotides read TGCAGCGTTGAAGAAGCAGGCCCCGCCGTCGACGAGCAGTACTTC.

This rearrangement joins TRBV6-1 to TRBJ2-7; tentatively, D is TRBD1 (6 bases). Germline-derived CDR1 and CDR2 are MNHNS and SASEGT. The CDR3 loop spans 14 amino acids. The V and J ends lost 4 bases and 1 base respectively, with 11 bases between them. As DNA, the CDR3 is TGTGCCAGCAGTGGCAGGACAGTTTCCTACGAGCAGTACTTC. Its protein product is CASSGRTVSYEQYF.

This chain links TRBV15 with TRBJ1-1, with D perhaps matching TRBD1 (5 bases). V was trimmed by 6 bases and J by 0 bases, leaving 8 bases between them. The CDR3 length is 13 residues. Germline CDR1 reads LNHNV; CDR2 reads YYDKDF (reference sequence). The DNA of the CDR3 is TGTGCCACCAGACAGGTCATGAACACTGAAGCTTTCTTT. Its protein is CATRQVMNTEAFF.

The CDR3 reads CASSRMGGLETQYF. The CDR3 DNA sequence: TGTGCCAGCAGCAGAATGGGGGGGCTAGAGACCCAGTACTTC. The chain employs TRBV27 and TRBJ2-5; maybe TRBD2 (7 bases). The V and J ends lost 6 bases and 4 bases respectively, with 15 bases between them. CDR1 and CDR2 (germline): MNHEY, SMNVEV (reference sequence). This CDR3 has 14 amino acids.